This T cell receptor (beta chain) was identified during a study of blood T cell repertoires in COVID-19. Study background: The analysed material was cDNA or gDNA that came from T cells, B-cell-depleted T cells, or PBMCs.

This CDR3 contains 12 residues. Germline V gives CDR1 SQVTM, CDR2 ANQGSEA. Deletions cut 4 bases from V and 2 bases from J, with 9 bases between. The cohort comprised adults aged about 18 to 100 years residing in about two dozen US areas. Assignment of participants to cohorts was predicated upon participant-reported clinical history. Profiled with immunoSEQ multiplex PCR; TCRdb holds only in-frame clones, not every one. The sample gives 200,000 or so clones, 88% of which show up once; under 4.5% is in the top ten. The TCR was taken from a woman in her 30s who had been exposed to COVID-19. The chain employs TRBV29-1 and TRBJ2-7; weak D call: TRBD2 (6 bases). The sample consisted of PBMCs or T cells enriched from blood (not recorded which). CDR3 DNA: TGCAGCGTTGGGGCGGGAACCTACGAGCAGTACTTC. As protein: CSVGAGTYEQYF.